A single TCR beta chain is shown here with its context. What it recognizes is unknown. This sample was included in a study of OX40 agonist ivuxolimab in advanced cancers. Across the whole study: People in dose escalation had one of these cancers: hepatocellular carcinoma, melanoma, renal cell or head and neck cancer. Overall study findings and caveats: The study found among the lowest clonal expansion in partial responders at 0.1-3.0 mg/kg. The mean number of expanded clones was higher in CD8+ T cells than in CD4+.

Assay used: immunoSEQ multiplex PCR; TCRdb lists only in-frame clones, some missing. The sample has over 85,000 clones, approximately 93% seen once; the top ten hold 0.25% to 0.3%. With 4 bases removed from V and 7 bases from J, the gap between germline ends came to 10 bases. CDR3 length: 12 residues. Germline V gene data show CDR1 as SGHTA and CDR2 as FQGTGA. This sequence joins TRBV7-3 and TRBJ1-1, with D perhaps TRBD1 (5 bases). The clonotype originates from an adult with an advanced solid tumor such as melanoma, head and neck, liver or kidney cancer. The sample in question was CD4+ or CD8+ T cells sorted from blood, obtained in a trial of the OX40 agonist ivuxolimab. Here the CDR3 DNA reads TGTGCCAGCAGCTCATCCCAGGGTGAAGCTTTCTTT. It is translated as CASSSSQGEAFF.